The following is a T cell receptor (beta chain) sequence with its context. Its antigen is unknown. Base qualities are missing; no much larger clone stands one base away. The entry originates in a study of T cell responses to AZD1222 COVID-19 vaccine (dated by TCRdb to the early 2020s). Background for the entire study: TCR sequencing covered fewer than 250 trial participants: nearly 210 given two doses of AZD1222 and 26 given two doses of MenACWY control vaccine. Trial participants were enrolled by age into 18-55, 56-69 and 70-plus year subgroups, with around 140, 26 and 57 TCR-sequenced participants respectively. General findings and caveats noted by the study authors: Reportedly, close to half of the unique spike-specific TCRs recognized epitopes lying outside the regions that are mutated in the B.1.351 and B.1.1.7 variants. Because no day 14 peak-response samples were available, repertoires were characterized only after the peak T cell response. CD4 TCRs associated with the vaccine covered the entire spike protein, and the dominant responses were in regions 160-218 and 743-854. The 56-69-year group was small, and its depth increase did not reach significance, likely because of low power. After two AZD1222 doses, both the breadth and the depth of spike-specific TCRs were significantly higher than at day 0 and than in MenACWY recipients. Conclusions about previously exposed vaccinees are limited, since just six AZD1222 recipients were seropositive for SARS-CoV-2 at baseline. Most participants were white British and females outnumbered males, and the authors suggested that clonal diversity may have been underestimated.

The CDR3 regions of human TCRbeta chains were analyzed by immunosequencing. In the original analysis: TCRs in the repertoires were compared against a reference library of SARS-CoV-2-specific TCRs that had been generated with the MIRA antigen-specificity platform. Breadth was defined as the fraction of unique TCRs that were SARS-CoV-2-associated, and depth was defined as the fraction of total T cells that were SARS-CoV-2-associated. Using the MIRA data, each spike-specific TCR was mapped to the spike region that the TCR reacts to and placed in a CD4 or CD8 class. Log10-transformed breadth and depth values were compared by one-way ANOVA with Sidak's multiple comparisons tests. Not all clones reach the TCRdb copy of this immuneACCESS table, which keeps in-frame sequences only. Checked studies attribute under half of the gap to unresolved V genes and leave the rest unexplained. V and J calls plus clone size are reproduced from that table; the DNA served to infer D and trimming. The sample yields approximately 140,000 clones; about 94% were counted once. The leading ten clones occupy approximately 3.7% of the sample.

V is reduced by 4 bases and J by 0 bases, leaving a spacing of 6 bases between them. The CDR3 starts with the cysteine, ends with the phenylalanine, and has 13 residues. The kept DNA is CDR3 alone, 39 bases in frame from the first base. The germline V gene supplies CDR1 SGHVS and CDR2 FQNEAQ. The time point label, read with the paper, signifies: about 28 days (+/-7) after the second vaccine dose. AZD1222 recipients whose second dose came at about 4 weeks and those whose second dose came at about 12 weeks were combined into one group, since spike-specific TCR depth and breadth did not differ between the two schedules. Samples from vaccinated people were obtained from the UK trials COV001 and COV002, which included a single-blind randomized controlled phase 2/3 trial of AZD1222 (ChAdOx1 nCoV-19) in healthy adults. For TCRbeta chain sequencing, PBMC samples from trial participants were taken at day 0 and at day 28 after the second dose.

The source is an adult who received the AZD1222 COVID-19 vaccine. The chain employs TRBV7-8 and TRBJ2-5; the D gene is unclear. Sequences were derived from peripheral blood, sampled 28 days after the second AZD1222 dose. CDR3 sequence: CASSSPHQETQYF. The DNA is TGTGCCAGCAGCTCCCCCCACCAAGAGACCCAGTACTTC. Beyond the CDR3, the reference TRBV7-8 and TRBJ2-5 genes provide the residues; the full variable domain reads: GAGVSQSPRYKVAKRGQDVALRCDPISGHVSLFWYQQALGQGPEFLTYFQNEAQLDKSGLPSDRFFAERPEGSVSTLKIQRTQQEDSAVYLCASSSPHQETQYFGPGTRLLVL.